Following are 19 T cell receptor beta chains from one sample sequenced in a study of cytotoxic CD8 clonotypes in ibrutinib-treated CLL. Libraries were prepared by immunoSEQ multiplex PCR; TCRdb keeps only in-frame clonotypes and omits some of them. Among nearly 15,000 clones listed, roughly 66% were seen once. The sequenced sample was PBMCs, obtained before ibrutinib treatment. The source of these receptors is a human donor with chronic lymphocytic leukemia.

The chain joins TRBV27 to TRBJ2-5, with 8 bases lining up with TRBD2. Germline-derived CDR1 and CDR2 are MNHEY and SMNVEV (reference sequence). This CDR3 comprises 15 residues. V lost 1 base to trimming and J lost 5 bases; unmatched junction nucleotides: 6. This chain's CDR3 is CASSLFAGGRETQYF. The CDR3 bases are TGTGCCAGCAGTTTATTCGCGGGGGGTAGGGAGACCCAGTACTTC.

J is TRBJ1-1 and V is TRBV6-5, with TRBD1 identical over 7 bases. The germline gives CDR1 MNHEY, CDR2 SVGAGI. The CDR3 totals 16 residues. The J segment lost 4 bases and the V segment lost 0 bases, leaving 8 bases of the junction unmatched. The CDR3 region is CASSYSGQLDRTEAFF. CDR3 bases: TGTGCCAGCAGTTACTCGGGACAGCTGGACCGCACTGAAGCTTTCTTT.

The chain uses TRBV9 and TRBJ2-5; 12 bases align to TRBD1. The length of the CDR3 is 16 residues. V dropped 2 bases and J dropped 5; count of bases not matched to a gene: 7. CDR1 is SGDLS and CDR2 is YYNGEE in the germline V gene. CDR3 sequence: CASSVSGTGGAETQYF. The DNA of the CDR3 is TGTGCCAGCAGCGTGTCGGGGACAGGGGGCGCGGAGACCCAGTACTTC.

The V gene is TRBV5-1, the J gene TRBJ2-3; D gene ambiguous. The CDR3 spans 15 residues. With 2 bases removed from V and 5 bases from J, the gap between germline ends came to 15 bases. Germline CDR1 reads SGHRS; CDR2 reads YFSETQ. The DNA of the CDR3 is TGCGCCAGCAGCTTTAATTGGGGTACATTAGATACGCAGTATTTT. Protein: CASSFNWGTLDTQYF.

By its share, this clone is medium-sized. The chain uses TRBV5-1 and TRBJ1-1; maybe TRBD1 (6 bases). Trimming took off 2 bases at V and 4 bases at J, with 9 bases between the two ends. The germline V gene encodes CDR1 SGHRS and CDR2 YFSETQ. CDR3 length: 13 residues. CDR3 region: CASSFGRGTEAFF. CDR3 in DNA: TGCGCCAGCAGCTTTGGCAGGGGCACTGAAGCTTTCTTT.

The V and J genes are TRBV27 and TRBJ1-5; weak D call: TRBD1 (5 bases). V was trimmed by 3 bases and J by 5 bases, leaving 8 bases between them. Germline lookup yields CDR1 MNHEY and CDR2 SMNVEV (reference sequence). This CDR3 has 13 residues. The CDR3 here is CASSFWGYQPQHF. CDR3 DNA sequence: TGTGCCAGCAGTTTCTGGGGCTATCAGCCCCAGCATTTT.

The V and J genes are TRBV7-2 and TRBJ2-7; D is unresolved. Trimming left V 1 base short and J 5 bases short, with 3 bases between. Germline V CDR1 and CDR2: SGHTA, FQGNSA. The CDR3 loop spans 11 amino acids. The CDR3 region has the DNA TGTGCCAGCAGCTTAGAACACGAGCAGTACTTC. Translating gives CASSLEHEQYF. Looking up the rest from reference TRBV7-2 and TRBJ2-7 gives the full variable domain: GAGVSQSPSNKVTEKGKDVELRCDPISGHTALYWYRQSLGQGLEFLIYFQGNSAPDKSGLPSDRFSAERTGGSVSTLTIQRTQQEDSAVYLCASSLEHEQYFGPGTRLTVT.

V gene TRBV7-2 combines with J gene TRBJ2-3; 9 bases map to TRBD2. This CDR3 is built from 13 residues. The junction had 1 base not matched to a gene; V was cut back by 3 bases and J by 6 bases. Germline V gene data show CDR1 as SGHTA and CDR2 as FQGNSA. CDR3 sequence reads: CASSFTSGDTQYF. The CDR3 DNA sequence: TGTGCCAGCAGCTTCACTAGCGGGGATACGCAGTATTTT. Looking up the rest from reference TRBV7-2 and TRBJ2-3 gives the full variable domain: GAGVSQSPSNKVTEKGKDVELRCDPISGHTALYWYRQSLGQGLEFLIYFQGNSAPDKSGLPSDRFSAERTGGSVSTLTIQRTQQEDSAVYLCASSFTSGDTQYFGPGTRLTVL.

The genes are TRBV5-6 and TRBJ2-5; D possibly corresponds to TRBD2 (7 bases). The CDR3 covers 15 residues. The germline gives CDR1 SGHDT, CDR2 YYEEEE. The germline V and J ends were trimmed by 1 base and 5 bases, with 15 bases remaining between them. The CDR3 region has the DNA TGTGCCAGCAGCTTGTCTGCGGGGGCTGGGGAGACCCAGTACTTC. Translated, it gives CASSLSAGAGETQYF.

The V call is TRBV9, the J call TRBJ1-1; D is uncertain. This CDR3 is built from 13 residues. Looked up from germline, CDR1 is SGDLS and CDR2 is YYNGEE. Trimming pared 7 bases from V and 0 bases from J, leaving 10 bases between. This CDR3 reads CASSFQVNTEAFF. DNA of the CDR3: TGTGCCAGCTCATTTCAGGTGAACACTGAAGCTTTCTTT.

This clone came up a few times. The rearrangement links TRBV2 to TRBJ2-2, with 7 bases fitting TRBD2. Germline assignment: CDR1 SNHLY and CDR2 FYNNEI. CDR3 size: 16 residues. J gave up 0 bases and V 4 bases, and 5 bases lay outside the gene matches. CDR3 amino acids: CASSVASGANTGELFF. CDR3 in DNA: TGTGCCAGCAGTGTGGCTAGCGGAGCGAACACCGGGGAGCTGTTTTTT.

In this sample, this clone turned up a few times. V gene TRBV6-1 combines with J gene TRBJ2-2; D gene uncertain. Germline V gene sequence: CDR1 MNHNS, CDR2 SASEGT. There are 12 residues in the CDR3. V lost 4 bases and J 4 bases, leaving 4 bases between the germline ends. The CDR3, as DNA: TGTGCCAGCAGTGGAGTCACCGGGGAGCTGTTTTTT. Its translation is CASSGVTGELFF.

In this sample, this clone turned up a few times. This chain uses TRBV6-1 with TRBJ2-2; D possibly corresponds to TRBD2 (5 bases). Germline CDR1 and CDR2: MNHNS and SASEGT. This CDR3 region has 14 residues. Trimming stripped 6 bases from V and 3 bases from J, with 11 bases between. The CDR3, as DNA: TGTGCCAGCAGGGGCAGGCGGGACACCGGGGAGCTGTTTTTT. It codes for CASRGRRDTGELFF.

By share, this clone counts as medium-sized. CDR3 coding DNA: TGTGCCAGCAGTTACTCGAAATTGGACCTCACAGATACGCAGTATTTT. It yields the protein CASSYSKLDLTDTQYF. V gene TRBV6-5 combines with J gene TRBJ2-3; D remains ambiguous. Germline V gene data show CDR1 as MNHEY and CDR2 as SVGAGI. This CDR3 region has 16 residues. V lost 0 bases and J lost 2, with 12 bases in between.

J is TRBJ2-1 and V is TRBV5-1; 9 nucleotides line up with TRBD2. Trimming cost V 1 base and J 7 bases; bases outside gene matches: 6. CDR1 and CDR2 from the germline V gene are SGHRS and YFSETQ. The CDR3 sequence is 15 residues long. CDR3 loop: CASSLIAGAGNEQFF. CDR3 sequence (DNA): TGCGCCAGCAGCTTGATAGCGGGAGCGGGGAATGAGCAGTTCTTC.

The chain links TRBV19 to TRBJ1-5; unclear D gene. CDR1 is LNHDA, CDR2 SQIVND, per germline (reference sequence). The V gene lost 2 bases and the J gene lost 7 bases, with 15 bases spanning the gap. The CDR3 consists of 15 residues. CDR3 DNA: TGTGCCAGTAGTATACGGGCAAGCATGGAACAGCCCCAGCATTTT. This translates into CASSIRASMEQPQHF.

This sequence joins TRBV7-9 and TRBJ2-3; no reliable D call. This CDR3 region has 13 residues. Trimming removed 1 base from V and 4 bases from J, with 6 bases in between. Germline V gives CDR1 SEHNR, CDR2 FQNEAQ (reference sequence). The CDR3 sequence is CASSLGVSDTQYF. CDR3 in DNA: TGTGCCAGCAGCTTAGGAGTTTCAGATACGCAGTATTTT.

The rearrangement joins TRBV28 to TRBJ2-3; 7 bases are shared with TRBD1. With V trimmed by 8 bases and J by 4 bases, 9 bases remained unmatched. The CDR3 is 14 residues long. Germline V gene data show CDR1 as MDHEN and CDR2 as SYDVKM. Here the CDR3 DNA reads TGTGCCAGCGTAGATCGACAGGGACCAGATACGCAGTATTTT. Protein: CASVDRQGPDTQYF.

The chain combines TRBV10-3 with TRBJ2-7, with TRBD2 matching over 8 bases. The CDR3 covers 13 residues. Germline V gene data show CDR1 as ENHRY and CDR2 as SYGVKD. V shed 5 bases, J shed 3 bases, and the junction held 3 bases outside the gene matches. Written as DNA, the CDR3 is TGTGCCATCAGTCCCCGGGAGGGCTACGAGCAGTACTTC. Translation gives CAISPREGYEQYF.